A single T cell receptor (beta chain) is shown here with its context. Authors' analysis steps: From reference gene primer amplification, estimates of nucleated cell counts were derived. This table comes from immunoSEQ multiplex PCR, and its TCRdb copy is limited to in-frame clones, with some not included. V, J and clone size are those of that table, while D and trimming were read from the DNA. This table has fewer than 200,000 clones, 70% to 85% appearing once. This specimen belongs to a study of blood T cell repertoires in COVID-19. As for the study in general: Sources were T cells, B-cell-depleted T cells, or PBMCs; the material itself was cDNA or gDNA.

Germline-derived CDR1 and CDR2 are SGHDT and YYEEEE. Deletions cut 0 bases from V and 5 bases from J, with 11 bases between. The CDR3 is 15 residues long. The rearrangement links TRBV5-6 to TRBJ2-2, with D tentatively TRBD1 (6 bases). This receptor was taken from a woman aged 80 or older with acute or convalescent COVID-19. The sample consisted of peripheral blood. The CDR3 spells CASSLVGQGTGELFF. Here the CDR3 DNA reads TGTGCCAGCAGCTTGGTGGGGCAGGGGACCGGGGAGCTGTTTTTT.